This TCR beta chain was observed in a study of T cell responses to AZD1222 COVID-19 vaccine. Study results and limitations: Spike-specific TCR repertoires showed rising breadth and depth after two AZD1222 doses. Regions left unmutated in variants are reportedly the target of nearly half of spike-specific TCRs.

TCRdb keeps only in-frame clones here, not all; method: immunoSEQ multiplex PCR. The repertoire includes 100,000 to 150,000 clones, around 93% of them detected once, and around 0.96% sits in the top ten. V lost 6 bases, J lost 3 bases, and 13 bases stayed unmatched. This CDR3 spans 17 amino acids. Germline CDR1 and CDR2: LGHNT and FRNRAP. Concerning this clone: Its specificity is unknown.

The V and J genes are TRBV12-5 and TRBJ2-1; 8 bases map to TRBD2. Specimen: peripheral blood, collected on day 0 of AZD1222 vaccination. This clonotype was sampled from an adult in good health. The CDR3 loop reads CASGQKSAGGYYNEQFF. CDR3 DNA: TGTGCTAGTGGCCAAAAATCGGCGGGAGGATACTACAATGAGCAGTTCTTC.